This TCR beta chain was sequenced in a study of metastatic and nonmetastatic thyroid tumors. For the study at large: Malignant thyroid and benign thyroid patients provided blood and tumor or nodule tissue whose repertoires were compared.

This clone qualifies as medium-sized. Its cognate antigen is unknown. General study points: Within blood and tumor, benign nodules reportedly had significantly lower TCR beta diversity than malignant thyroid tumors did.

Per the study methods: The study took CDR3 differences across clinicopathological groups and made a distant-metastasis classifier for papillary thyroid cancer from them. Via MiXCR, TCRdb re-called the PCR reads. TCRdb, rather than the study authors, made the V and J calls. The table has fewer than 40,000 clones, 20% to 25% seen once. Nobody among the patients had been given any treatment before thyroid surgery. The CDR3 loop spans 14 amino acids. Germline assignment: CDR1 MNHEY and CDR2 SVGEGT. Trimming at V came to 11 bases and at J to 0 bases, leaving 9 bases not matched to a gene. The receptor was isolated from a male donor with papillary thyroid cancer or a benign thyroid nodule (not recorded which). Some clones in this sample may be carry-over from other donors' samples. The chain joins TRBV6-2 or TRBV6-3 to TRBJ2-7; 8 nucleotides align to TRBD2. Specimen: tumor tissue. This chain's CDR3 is CASKKRESSYEQYF. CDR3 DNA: TGTGCCTCGAAAAAGCGGGAGTCCTCCTACGAGCAGTACTTC.